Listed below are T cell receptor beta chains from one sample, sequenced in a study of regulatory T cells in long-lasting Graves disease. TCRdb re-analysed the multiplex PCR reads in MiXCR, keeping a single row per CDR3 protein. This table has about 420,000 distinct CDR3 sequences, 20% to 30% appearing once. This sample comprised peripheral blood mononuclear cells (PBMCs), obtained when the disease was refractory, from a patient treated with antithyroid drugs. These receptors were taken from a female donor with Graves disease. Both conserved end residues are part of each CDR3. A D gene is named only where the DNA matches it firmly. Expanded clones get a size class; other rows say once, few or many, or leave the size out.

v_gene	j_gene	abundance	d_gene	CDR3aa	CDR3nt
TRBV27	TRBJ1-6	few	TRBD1	CASSPQGQNYNSPLHF	TGTGCCAGCAGTCCCCAGGGACAGAACTATAATTCACCCCTCCACTTT
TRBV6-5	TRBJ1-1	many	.	CASSFLPTYRNVNTEAFF	TGTGCCAGCAGTTTCTTACCGACCTACAGGAATGTTAACACTGAAGCTTTCTTT
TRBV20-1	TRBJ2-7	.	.	CSARMTSRYEQYF	TGCAGTGCTAGAATGACCTCAAGATACGAGCAGTACTTC
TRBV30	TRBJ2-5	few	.	CAWSVRLGETQYF	TGTGCCTGGAGTGTACGGCTGGGGGAGACCCAGTACTTC
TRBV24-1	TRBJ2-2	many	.	CATSGWTANTGELFF	TGTGCCACCAGTGGTTGGACAGCGAACACCGGGGAGCTGTTTTTT
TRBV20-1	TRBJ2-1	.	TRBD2	CSAPPTGTSGLWYNEQFF	TGCAGTGCCCCCCCAACCGGCACTAGCGGGTTGTGGTACAATGAGCAGTTCTTC
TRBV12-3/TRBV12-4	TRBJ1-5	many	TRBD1	CASSLGAGGNQPQHF	TGTGCCAGCAGTTTAGGTGCAGGGGGGAATCAGCCCCAGCATTTT
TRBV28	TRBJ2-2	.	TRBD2	CASSLSGRASGELFF	TGTGCCAGCAGTTTATCCGGGAGGGCCTCCGGGGAGCTGTTTTTT
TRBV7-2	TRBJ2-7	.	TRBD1	CASSWDRGGNEQYF	TGTGCCAGCAGCTGGGACAGAGGGGGCAACGAGCAGTACTTC
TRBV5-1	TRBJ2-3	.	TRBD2	CASSETSGVGADTQYF	TGCGCCAGCAGCGAAACTAGCGGAGTAGGCGCAGATACGCAGTATTTT
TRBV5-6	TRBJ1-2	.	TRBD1	CASSQGPPRTGFGYTF	TGTGCCAGCAGCCAAGGACCCCCACGGACAGGGTTTGGCTACACCTTC
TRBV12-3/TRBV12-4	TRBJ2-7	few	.	CASGAGLRQSEQYF	TGTGCCAGCGGCGCGGGGCTAAGGCAGAGCGAGCAGTACTTC
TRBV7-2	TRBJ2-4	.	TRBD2	CASSSTGLAGGATQYF	TGTGCCAGCAGCTCTACGGGACTAGCGGGGGGAGCCACTCAGTACTTC
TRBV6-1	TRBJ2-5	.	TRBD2	CASSSHSGRGETQYF	TGTGCCAGCAGCAGTCATAGCGGGAGGGGGGAGACCCAGTACTTC
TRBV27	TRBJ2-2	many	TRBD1	CASSLFGQGANNGELFF	TGTGCCAGCAGTTTATTCGGCCAGGGGGCGAATAACGGGGAGCTGTTTTTT
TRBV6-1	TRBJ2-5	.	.	CASSEVTGGTRRETQYF	TGTGCCAGCAGTGAGGTAACGGGCGGTACTAGGAGGGAGACCCAGTACTTC
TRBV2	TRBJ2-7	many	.	CASEKGGFSSYEQYF	TGTGCCAGCGAGAAGGGGGGTTTTAGCTCCTACGAGCAGTACTTC
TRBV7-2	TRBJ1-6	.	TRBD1	CASSLVDRGDSPLHF	TGTGCCAGCAGCTTAGTAGACAGGGGCGATTCACCCCTCCACTTT
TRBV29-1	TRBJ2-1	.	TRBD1	CSVRQGAKYEQFF	TGCAGCGTTCGGCAGGGGGCGAAGTATGAGCAGTTCTTC
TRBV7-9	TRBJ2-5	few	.	CASSLLTDSHVTQYF	TGTGCCAGCAGCTTACTGACGGACTCTCATGTGACCCAGTACTTC
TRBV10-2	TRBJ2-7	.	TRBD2	CASSTGLAGGTIYEQYF	TGCGCCAGCAGTACCGGTTTAGCGGGAGGGACAATCTACGAGCAGTACTTC
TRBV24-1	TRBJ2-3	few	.	CATLLGGETSTDTQYF	TGTGCCACCCTGCTCGGGGGCGAGACCAGCACAGATACGCAGTATTTT